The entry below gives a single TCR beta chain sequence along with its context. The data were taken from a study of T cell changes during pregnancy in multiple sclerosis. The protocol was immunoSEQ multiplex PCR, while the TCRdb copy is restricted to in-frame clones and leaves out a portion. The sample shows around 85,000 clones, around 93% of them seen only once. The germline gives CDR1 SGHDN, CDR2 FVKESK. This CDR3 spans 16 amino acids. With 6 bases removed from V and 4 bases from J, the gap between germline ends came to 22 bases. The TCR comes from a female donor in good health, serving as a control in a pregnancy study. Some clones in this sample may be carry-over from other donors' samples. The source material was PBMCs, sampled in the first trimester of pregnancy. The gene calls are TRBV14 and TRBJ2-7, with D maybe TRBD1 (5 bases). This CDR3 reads CASSQTRGQRVYEQYF. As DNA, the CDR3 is TGTGCCAGCAGTCAAACCCGAGGACAAAGGGTATACGAGCAGTACTTC. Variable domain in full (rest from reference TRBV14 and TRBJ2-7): EAGVTQFPSHSVIEKGQTVTLRCDPISGHDNLYWYRRVMGKEIKFLLHFVKESKQDESGMPNNRFLAERTGGTYSTLKVQPAELEDSGVYFCASSQTRGQRVYEQYFGPGTRLTVT.